This T cell receptor beta chain was sequenced for a study of T-cell reconstitution after alpha-beta-depleted transplantation in children. Unique molecular identifiers were built into the TCRbeta library. MiXCR, run by TCRdb on the PCR reads, gives a single entry per CDR3 protein. The table shows about 980,000 distinct CDR3 sequences, with around 30% occurring only once. CDR1 is MNHEY and CDR2 is SVGEGT in the germline V gene. The CDR3 sequence is 16 residues long. Unmatched junction bases numbered 8, after V lost 2 bases and J lost 2 bases. This chain joins TRBV6-2 or TRBV6-3 and TRBJ2-7, with TRBD1 matching over 8 bases. This sample comprised PBMCs, mostly from graft donor cells, obtained 360 days after TCRalphabeta/CD19-depleted stem cell transplant. The receptor's source is a boy under two years old who had a stem cell transplant for SCID, so the T cells may come from the graft donor. For the CDR3, the DNA is TGTGCCAGCAGTTACCATAGAGGACAGGGAGCCTACGAGCAGTACTTC. It specifies CASSYHRGQGAYEQYF.